The 30 T cell receptor beta chains reported below all come from one sample, sequenced in a study of cytotoxic CD8 clonotypes in ibrutinib-treated CLL. The assay was immunoSEQ multiplex PCR, and TCRdb's table has in-frame clones only and misses some. The repertoire holds 12,000 to 15,000 clones, with 52% as singletons. The sequencing here drew on PBMCs, taken at a 24-month disease-progression time point, from a patient treated with ibrutinib. The receptors stem from a human donor with chronic lymphocytic leukemia.

The chain has TRBV6-1 and TRBJ1-5; 7 bases are shared with TRBD1. The CDR3 covers 15 residues. V shed 1 base and J 7 bases; nucleotides not matched to a gene: 7. Germline V CDR1 and CDR2: MNHNS, SASEGT. In DNA form, the CDR3 reads TGTGCCAGCAGTGAAGTGGGGCAGGGGGGCCAGCCCCAGCATTTT. This encodes CASSEVGQGGQPQHF.

This sequence joins TRBV2 and TRBJ2-3; D could derive from TRBD1 or TRBD2 (6 bases each). From germline, CDR1 is SNHLY and CDR2 FYNNEI. The germline V and J ends were trimmed by 4 bases and 2 bases, with 10 bases remaining between them. This CDR3 is built from 14 residues. The CDR3 loop reads CASSGGAPTDTQYF. CDR3 nucleotide sequence: TGTGCCAGCAGTGGGGGGGCGCCCACAGATACGCAGTATTTT.

The gene calls are TRBV4-1 and TRBJ2-7; perhaps TRBD1 as D (6 bases). The germline gives CDR1 MGHRA, CDR2 YSYEKL. V was pared by 3 bases and J by 2 bases, with 11 bases between. The CDR3 runs 14 residues. The CDR3 nucleotides are TGCGCCAGCAGCCAGGAAACAGGGACCTACGAGCAGTACTTC. This codes for CASSQETGTYEQYF.

V usage is TRBV5-1 and J usage is TRBJ2-3, with 8 bases fitting TRBD1. The CDR3 spans 18 residues. Trimming at V came to 5 bases and at J to 2 bases, leaving 16 bases not matched to a gene. The germline V gene has CDR1 SGHRS and CDR2 YFSETQ. CDR3 nucleotide sequence: TGCGCCAGCAGGCAGGGGGCCGGGGATATGGGGACCACAGATACGCAGTATTTT. As protein: CASRQGAGDMGTTDTQYF.

This clone was seen only a few times. The V gene is TRBV13, the J gene TRBJ2-3; D assignment may be TRBD1 or TRBD2 (5 bases each). Per the germline V gene, CDR1 is PRHDT and CDR2 is FYEKMQ (reference sequence). The CDR3 extends over 13 amino acids. The V end lost 2 bases, the J end lost 6 bases, and 9 bases lay between the germline ends. CDR3 coding DNA: TGTGCCAGCAGCTTACCGGGGCGGGATACGCAGTATTTT. This sequence encodes CASSLPGRDTQYF.

V and J are TRBV18 and TRBJ1-6; 12 bases agree with TRBD1. The ends lost 6 bases at V and 10 bases at J; junction bases unmatched: 7. Germline V gene lookup returns CDR1 KGHSH and CDR2 LQKENI. This CDR3 region has 15 residues. Here the CDR3 DNA reads TGTGCCAGCTCCCCCGGGACAGGGGGCTCCTCACCCCTCCACTTT. It codes for CASSPGTGGSSPLHF.

V is TRBV11-2 and J is TRBJ1-6; 7 nucleotides align to TRBD1. CDR1 is SGHAT, CDR2 FQNNGV, per germline. CDR3 length: 15 amino acids. The junction had 5 bases not matched to a gene; V was cut back by 4 bases and J by 5 bases. The CDR3 region is CASSWQGQNNSPLHF. As DNA, the CDR3 is TGTGCCAGCAGCTGGCAGGGACAGAATAATTCACCCCTCCACTTT. Filled out from reference TRBV11-2 and TRBJ1-6, the complete variable domain reads EAGVAQSPRYKIIEKRQSVAFWCNPISGHATLYWYQQILGQGPKLLIQFQNNGVVDDSQLPKDRFSAERLKGVDSTLKIQPAKLEDSAVYLCASSWQGQNNSPLHFGNGTRLTVT.

This clone has a count of ten or more. This chain links TRBV4-1 with TRBJ1-1; TRBD1 is a possible D gene (6 bases). The CDR3 runs 14 residues. Trimming shortened V by 4 bases and J by 1 base, and 10 bases separated the two germline ends. Germline CDR1 and CDR2: MGHRA and YSYEKL. CDR3 in DNA: TGCGCCAGCAGCCTCGACAGGCGGAACACTGAAGCTTTCTTT. Protein product: CASSLDRRNTEAFF.

This clone showed up just a few times. V and J are TRBV5-8 and TRBJ1-1; TRBD1 matches at 7 bases. The J segment lost 6 bases and the V segment lost 3 bases, leaving 5 bases of the junction unmatched. Germline V gene data show CDR1 as SGHTS and CDR2 as YDEGEE. The CDR3 has 13 amino acids. The CDR3, as DNA: TGTGCCAGCAGCTACTACAGGGGCCCTGAAGCTTTCTTT. As protein: CASSYYRGPEAFF.

This clone was recorded a few times. The V and J genes are TRBV5-6 and TRBJ2-7, with 11 bases aligning to TRBD1. CDR3 length equals 15 residues. CDR1 is SGHDT and CDR2 is YYEEEE in the germline V gene. Trimming removed 4 bases from V and 4 bases from J; junction bases left unmatched: 7. The CDR3 loop is CASSEGDRGRYEQYF. CDR3 sequence (DNA): TGTGCCAGCAGCGAGGGGGACAGGGGGAGATACGAGCAGTACTTC.

By share, this clone ranks as medium-sized. This sample includes further DNA sequences coding for the same CDR3. The chain couples TRBV11-2 to TRBJ1-1; D remains ambiguous. With 2 bases removed from V and 6 bases from J, the gap between germline ends came to 10 bases. In germline, CDR1 is SGHAT, CDR2 FQNNGV. The CDR3 runs to 13 residues. CDR3 in DNA: TGTGCCAGCAGCTTATACCAAGCCGCTGAAGCTTTCTTT. As protein: CASSLYQAAEAFF.

The V call is TRBV10-3, the J call TRBJ2-2, with D unclear. V gave up 6 bases and J gave up 6 bases, with 23 bases separating them. This CDR3 has 17 amino acids. CDR1 ENHRY and CDR2 SYGVKD come from the germline V gene. The CDR3 loop is CAIRISTVGMAAGELFF. CDR3 sequence (DNA): TGTGCCATCAGAATTTCAACCGTAGGGATGGCGGCCGGGGAGCTGTTTTTT.

This clone was seen more than once but under ten times. This chain's CDR3 is CASSEAAGGGSRIGYGYTF. Written as DNA, the CDR3 is TGTGCCAGCAGTGAAGCGGCCGGAGGGGGCTCCCGGATCGGCTATGGCTACACCTTC. The genes are TRBV2 and TRBJ1-2, with 7 bases identical to TRBD1. Trimming at V came to 0 bases and at J to 4 bases, leaving 17 bases not matched to a gene. Germline V CDR1 and CDR2: SNHLY, FYNNEI. CDR3 length: 19 amino acids.

The sample holds one count of this clone. The V gene is TRBV2, the J gene TRBJ1-1, with D unresolved. Germline CDR1 and CDR2: SNHLY and FYNNEI. CDR3 size: 15 residues. Deletions cut 4 bases from V and 0 bases from J, with 12 bases between. This CDR3 is CASSGLDKMNTEAFF. CDR3 sequence (DNA): TGTGCCAGCAGTGGTCTTGACAAAATGAACACTGAAGCTTTCTTT.

This clone turned up a few times. V is TRBV11-2 and J is TRBJ2-2; D gene unclear. Trimming pared 2 bases from V and 6 bases from J, leaving 10 bases between. The CDR3 spans 14 residues. Germline V gene lookup returns CDR1 SGHAT and CDR2 FQNNGV. CDR3 sequence: CASSLSRLAGELFF. DNA of the CDR3: TGTGCCAGCAGCTTATCCAGATTAGCCGGGGAGCTGTTTTTT.

In its sample, this clone was seen many times. The V call is TRBV6-5, the J call TRBJ1-1; tentatively, D is TRBD1 (6 bases). V lost 4 bases to trimming and J lost 9 bases, with 12 bases between them. The germline CDR1 and CDR2 sequences are MNHEY and SVGAGI. This CDR3 comprises 12 residues. The CDR3 region is CASSSAGTQAFF. The CDR3 DNA reads TGTGCCAGCAGTTCAGCTGGGACACAAGCTTTCTTT.

The table lists this clone with a few counts. The gene calls are TRBV9 and TRBJ2-2, with D possibly called TRBD1 or TRBD2 (5 bases each). CDR1 and CDR2 (germline): SGDLS, YYNGEE. V was cut by 6 bases and J by 5 bases, with 14 bases left in between. This CDR3 is built from 14 residues. The CDR3 protein is CASNRGMTTGELFF. In DNA, the CDR3 is TGTGCCAGCAATCGGGGCATGACGACCGGGGAGCTGTTTTTT.

The chain carries TRBV6-5 and TRBJ2-7, with D possibly TRBD1 on 6 matching bases. The ends were cut back, 7 bases at V and 1 base at J, with 11 bases in the middle. Per the germline V gene, CDR1 is MNHEY and CDR2 is SVGAGI. The CDR3 spans 13 residues. In nucleotides, the CDR3 is TGTGCCAGCACAGGGGTTGAGTCCTACGAGCAGTACTTC. Translated, it gives CASTGVESYEQYF.

The chain couples TRBV7-6 to TRBJ1-6; TRBD1 matches at 7 bases. This CDR3 has 14 residues. V was clipped by 9 bases and J by 4 bases; unmatched bases: 6. Germline loops: CDR1 SGHVS, CDR2 FNYEAQ. The CDR3 reads CASTEGAYNSPLHF. The DNA of the CDR3 is TGTGCCAGTACGGAGGGGGCTTATAATTCACCCCTCCACTTT.

The gene calls are TRBV19 and TRBJ2-7; no firm D call. Germline loops: CDR1 LNHDA, CDR2 SQIVND (reference sequence). CDR3 length equals 14 residues. V lost 3 bases and J lost 1, with 10 bases in between. CDR3 loop: CASSIYSGSYEQYF. CDR3 nucleotides: TGTGCCAGTAGTATTTACTCAGGATCCTACGAGCAGTACTTC.

The gene calls are TRBV7-8 and TRBJ1-2, with D maybe TRBD1 (6 bases). With 2 bases removed from V and 6 bases from J, the gap between germline ends came to 10 bases. Germline V gives CDR1 SGHVS, CDR2 FQNEAQ. CDR3 size: 13 residues. The CDR3: CASSLTQGHGYTF. The CDR3 nucleotides are TGTGCCAGCAGCTTAACACAGGGTCATGGCTACACCTTC.

This chain uses TRBV27 with TRBJ1-3; tentative D call: TRBD1 (6 bases). The CDR3 totals 16 residues. The germline V gene encodes CDR1 MNHEY and CDR2 SMNVEV (reference sequence). V shed 1 base and J shed 0 bases, with 10 bases lying between them. The DNA of the CDR3 is TGTGCCAGCAGTTTATTGACAGGTCCCTCTGGAAACACCATATATTTT. It is translated as CASSLLTGPSGNTIYF.

The CDR3 DNA sequence: TGCAGCGTTTCAACAGGGGGCGTCATCGAGCAGTACTTC. It yields the protein CSVSTGGVIEQYF. The chain links TRBV29-1 to TRBJ2-7, with TRBD1 matching 9 bases. The junction had 8 bases not matched to a gene; V was cut back by 5 bases and J by 6 bases. The CDR3 covers 13 residues. CDR1 is SQVTM, CDR2 ANQGSEA, per germline.

The chain recombines TRBV12-5 with TRBJ1-4; 8 bases agree with TRBD1. CDR1 and CDR2 (germline): LGHNT, FRNRAP. The CDR3 is made up of 15 amino acids. The V segment lost 3 bases and the J segment 7 bases; nucleotides outside the gene matches: 7. In nucleotides, the CDR3 is TGTGCTAGTGGTTTTCCAGGGGGCGCAGGTGAAAAACTGTTTTTT. Amino acid sequence: CASGFPGGAGEKLFF. The full variable domain, in which reference TRBV12-5 and TRBJ1-4 provide the parts outside the CDR3, is DARVTQTPRHKVTEMGQEVTMRCQPILGHNTVFWYRQTMMQGLELLAYFRNRAPLDDSGMPKDRFSAEMPDATLATLKIQPSEPRDSAVYFCASGFPGGAGEKLFFGSGTQLSVL.

The chain employs TRBV4-1 and TRBJ1-5, with D possibly matching TRBD1 (5 bases). Per germline, CDR1 MGHRA and CDR2 YSYEKL. Trimming shortened V by 2 bases and J by 4 bases, and 6 bases separated the two germline ends. CDR3 length: 13 residues. CDR3 amino acids: CASSQRGNQPQHF. The CDR3 nucleotides are TGCGCCAGCAGCCAAAGGGGAAATCAGCCCCAGCATTTT.

The chain is built from TRBV10-2 and TRBJ2-3; TRBD1 matches 8 bases. Germline V gene lookup returns CDR1 WSHSY and CDR2 SAAADI. After removal of 8 bases from V and 4 bases from J, the junction contained 11 bases not matched to a gene. The CDR3 spans 15 residues. The CDR3 spells CASLRGPLVPDTQYF. CDR3 in DNA: TGCGCCAGCCTCAGGGGGCCCCTTGTCCCAGATACGCAGTATTTT.

The table lists this clone with a count of one. The genes are TRBV7-8 and TRBJ2-3, with 9 positions matching TRBD2. CDR1 is SGHVS, CDR2 FQNEAQ, per germline. CDR3 size: 16 residues. V gave up 1 base and J gave up 6 bases; unmatched junction bases: 8. The CDR3 DNA sequence: TGTGCCAGCAGCTTAGGGCTAGCGGGGCCCCTGGATACGCAGTATTTT. Protein: CASSLGLAGPLDTQYF. The variable domain in full, with the rest retrieved from reference TRBV7-8 and TRBJ2-3, is GAGVSQSPRYKVAKRGQDVALRCDPISGHVSLFWYQQALGQGPEFLTYFQNEAQLDKSGLPSDRFFAERPEGSVSTLKIQRTQQEDSAVYLCASSLGLAGPLDTQYFGPGTRLTVL.

This clone showed up just a few times. The genes are TRBV11-2 and TRBJ1-6; perhaps TRBD1 as D (5 bases). Per germline, CDR1 SGHAT and CDR2 FQNNGV. The CDR3 is 15 amino acids. The ends were cut back, 0 bases at V and 10 bases at J, with 13 bases in the middle. The CDR3 nucleotides read TGTGCCAGCAGCTTAGACAAGGGATGGGACTCACCCCTCCACTTT. Amino acid sequence: CASSLDKGWDSPLHF.

The sample holds a few counts of this clone. The chain links TRBV5-8 to TRBJ1-2; tentatively, D is TRBD1 (5 bases). Trimming pared 5 bases from V and 4 bases from J, leaving 12 bases between. CDR1 and CDR2 (germline): SGHTS, YDEGEE. The CDR3 sequence is 13 residues long. DNA for the CDR3: TGTGCCAGCAGTCTACAGGAATTCTATGGCTACACCTTC. This translates into CASSLQEFYGYTF.

This clone was counted only a few times. The J gene is TRBJ1-1, the V gene TRBV2; 11 positions agree with TRBD1. V shed 6 bases and J 4 bases; nucleotides not matched to a gene: 1. CDR1 and CDR2 (germline): SNHLY, FYNNEI. This CDR3 comprises 13 residues. The CDR3 nucleotides read TGTGCCAGCAGGGACAGGGGGCTCACTGAAGCTTTCTTT. Encoded protein: CASRDRGLTEAFF.